The present T cell receptor beta chain was sequenced within a study of cytomegalovirus exposure and HLA in healthy donors. Study findings and constraints: It is likely that the observed cluster of highly shared sequence variants was a sequencing artifact. A later analysis revealed that TCR association rates differed between HLA loci, peaking at DRB1 and bottoming out at HLA-C.

Trimming at V came to 3 bases and at J to 2 bases, leaving 6 bases not matched to a gene. The CDR3 spans 16 residues. Looked up from germline, CDR1 is MDHEN and CDR2 is SYDVKM. Of note for this clone: Its antigen is currently unknown.

Amplification used 60 Vbeta primers and 13 Jbeta primers. TCRdb's table, derived via immunoSEQ multiplex PCR, lists solely in-frame clones and lacks some. Among about 120,000 clones listed, approximately 72% were seen once. The specimen sequenced was PBMCs. The clonotype originates from a man aged 55 to 70 in good health and CMV-seropositive. This rearrangement joins TRBV28 to TRBJ2-5; 10 positions match TRBD2. The CDR3 nucleotides read TGTGCCAGCAGTTTGGCGAGCGGGAGGGGTCAAGAGACCCAGTACTTC. Translation gives CASSLASGRGQETQYF.